These 26 T cell receptor beta chains were sequenced from one sample in a study of blood T cell repertoires in COVID-19. Here immunoSEQ multiplex PCR was the method, and the copy in TCRdb shows in-frame clones only, minus some. The sample contains 20,000 to 30,000 clones, around four fifths of which appear only once. Input material: peripheral blood. The receptors were sampled from a man of 80 years or more with active or convalescent COVID-19.

J is TRBJ2-5 and V is TRBV19, with 7 bases matching TRBD1. The germline V gene has CDR1 LNHDA and CDR2 SQIVND (reference sequence). The V segment lost 4 bases and the J segment 6 bases; nucleotides outside the gene matches: 5. The CDR3 spans 13 residues. CDR3 region: CASSRNRGQTQYF. The CDR3 DNA reads TGTGCCAGTAGTAGAAACAGGGGCCAGACCCAGTACTTC.

The DNA for the CDR3 is TGTGCCAGCAGTCACCGGGACAGTCCTTCCAATGAGCAGTTCTTC. It translates to CASSHRDSPSNEQFF. The gene calls are TRBV27 and TRBJ2-1; 7 bases align to TRBD1. Per the germline V gene, CDR1 is MNHEY and CDR2 is SMNVEV (reference sequence). The CDR3 loop spans 15 amino acids. V was pared by 5 bases and J by 6 bases, with 10 bases of the junction left unmatched.

This clone came up a few times. This rearrangement joins TRBV18 to TRBJ2-5, with TRBD2 identical over 9 bases. From germline, CDR1 is KGHSH and CDR2 LQKENI. The trim removed 0 bases at V and 1 base at J, leaving 0 bases unmatched. The CDR3 has 15 amino acids. CDR3 region: CASSPPSGSQETQYF. CDR3 sequence (DNA): TGTGCCAGCTCACCACCTAGCGGGAGCCAAGAGACCCAGTACTTC. The full variable domain, rest sourced from reference TRBV18 and TRBJ2-5, is NAGVMQNPRHLVRRRGQEARLRCSPMKGHSHVYWYRQLPEEGLKFMVYLQKENIIDESGMPKERFSAEFPKEGPSILRIQQVVRGDSAAYFCASSPPSGSQETQYFGPGTRLLVL.

This chain links TRBV24-1 with TRBJ2-3, with TRBD2 as a possible D gene (5 bases). Looked up from germline, CDR1 is KGHDR and CDR2 is SFDVKD. The CDR3 is 17 residues long. Deletions cut 9 bases from V and 1 base from J, with 22 bases between. CDR3 DNA sequence: TGTGCCACCGGGTCTGCGGAGGATGGCCCGGGCACAGATACGCAGTATTTT. It translates to CATGSAEDGPGTDTQYF.

This clone is classed as medium-sized. This sequence joins TRBV11-2 and TRBJ2-3, with TRBD2 matching 12 bases. After removal of 1 base from V and 2 bases from J, the junction contained 10 bases not matched to a gene. The length of the CDR3 is 19 residues. CDR1 and CDR2 from the germline V gene are SGHAT and FQNNGV. The CDR3 DNA reads TGTGCCAGCAGCTTAGTTTTGGCTAGCGGGAGGGATTACACAGATACGCAGTATTTT. The encoded protein is CASSLVLASGRDYTDTQYF.

The chain is built from TRBV10-3 and TRBJ1-5; 7 nucleotides agree with TRBD1. V dropped 8 bases and J dropped 3; count of bases not matched to a gene: 4. From germline, CDR1 is ENHRY and CDR2 SYGVKD. CDR3 size: 13 residues. CDR3: CAIGQALNQPQHF. The CDR3 DNA reads as TGTGCCATCGGACAGGCCCTCAATCAGCCCCAGCATTTT.

The rearrangement uses TRBV21-1 and TRBJ2-7; no check of the table's D call, TRBD1, against the DNA was made. TRBV21-1 is classified as a pseudogene. CDR3 length: 15 residues. The CDR3 region has the DNA TGTGCCAGCACCTACTTGACAGGGTGGGAGGACGAGCAGTACTTC. It specifies CASTYLTGWEDEQYF.

The CDR3 region has the DNA TGTGCCAGCAGTTTGCGAGGAGTCGGGGAGCTGTTTTTT. This gives the protein CASSLRGVGELFF. The J gene is TRBJ2-2, the V gene TRBV28; D not resolved. The CDR3 runs to 13 residues. Germline CDR1 MDHEN, CDR2 SYDVKM. Trimming pared 3 bases from V and 7 bases from J, leaving 9 bases between.

This clone was observed a single time. V and J are TRBV27 and TRBJ2-7, with 7 nucleotides matching TRBD2. Germline CDR1 is MNHEY and CDR2 is SMNVEV (reference sequence). The CDR3 spans 15 residues. The V and J ends lost 3 bases and 2 bases, in that order; junction bases with no gene match: 7. For the CDR3, the DNA is TGTGCCAGCAGTTTCTGGTCTCGGGGGGCCTACGAGCAGTACTTC. It encodes CASSFWSRGAYEQYF.

This clone was observed a single time. The chain employs TRBV9 and TRBJ1-3; D is unclear. Germline lookup yields CDR1 SGDLS and CDR2 YYNGEE. This CDR3 is 15 amino acids long. The ends were cut back, 0 bases at V and 0 bases at J, with 7 bases in the middle. CDR3 sequence: CASSVGGASGNTIYF. CDR3 sequence (DNA): TGTGCCAGCAGCGTAGGGGGAGCCTCTGGAAACACCATATATTTT.

This sequence joins TRBV15 and TRBJ2-7, with 10 positions matching TRBD2. V shed 1 base and J 9 bases; nucleotides not matched to a gene: 6. CDR1 is LNHNV, CDR2 YYDKDF, per germline (reference sequence). The CDR3 totals 14 residues. CDR3 nucleotides: TGTGCCACCAGCAGAGGGCTAGCGGGAGTAGGGCAGTACTTC. Its translation: CATSRGLAGVGQYF.

V gene TRBV5-1 combines with J gene TRBJ2-7, with 9 bases identical to TRBD1. The length of the CDR3 is 18 residues. Germline V gives CDR1 SGHRS, CDR2 YFSETQ. V dropped 2 bases and J dropped 2; count of bases not matched to a gene: 14. Here the CDR3 DNA reads TGCGCCAGCAGCTTAGGGACAGGGTTTGTGAGGGGGACCTACGAGCAGTACTTC. This gives the protein CASSLGTGFVRGTYEQYF.

The genes are TRBV6-5 and TRBJ2-4, with D possibly TRBD1 on 6 matching bases. The CDR3 is 16 residues long. The V gene lost 4 bases and the J gene lost 1 base, with 14 bases spanning the gap. Germline-derived CDR1 and CDR2 are MNHEY and SVGAGI. The CDR3 DNA reads as TGTGCCAGCAGTTTGACACAGGGTAGGGCCAAAAACATTCAGTACTTC. The encoded protein is CASSLTQGRAKNIQYF.

The V and J genes are TRBV6-2 or TRBV6-3 and TRBJ2-4, with 8 bases aligning to TRBD1. Unmatched junction bases numbered 5, after V lost 6 bases and J lost 7 bases. Germline lookup yields CDR1 MNHEY and CDR2 SVGEGT. This CDR3 contains 13 residues. The CDR3 region is CASSPTGVNIQYF. The CDR3 DNA follows: TGTGCCAGCAGCCCGACAGGGGTGAACATTCAGTACTTC.

This chain uses TRBV6-4 with TRBJ1-1; no clear D. CDR3 length: 13 amino acids. Trimming removed 4 bases from V and 1 base from J, with 7 bases in between. Germline V gene sequence: CDR1 MRHNA, CDR2 SNTAGT. CDR3 amino acids: CASSAGSNTEAFF. Written as DNA, the CDR3 is TGTGCCAGCAGTGCCGGTTCGAACACTGAAGCTTTCTTT.

Only a few counts were recorded for this clone. This chain links TRBV6-5 with TRBJ1-4; no definite D call. This CDR3 region has 14 residues. Looked up from germline, CDR1 is MNHEY and CDR2 is SVGAGI. The V gene lost 0 bases and the J gene lost 6 bases, with 8 bases spanning the gap. The CDR3 bases are TGTGCCAGCAGTTACTCTGCCACGGATGAAAAACTGTTTTTT. Translated: CASSYSATDEKLFF.

This chain uses TRBV5-1 with TRBJ1-2; tentative D call: TRBD1 (5 bases). This CDR3 is built from 12 residues. Germline lookup yields CDR1 SGHRS and CDR2 YFSETQ. V was clipped by 3 bases and J by 6 bases, with 9 bases between them. CDR3 coding DNA: TGCGCCAGCAGCTACGGAGGGGATGGCTACACCTTC. Protein product: CASSYGGDGYTF.

The chain uses TRBV5-1 and TRBJ2-3; 9 nucleotides align to TRBD2. Per the germline V gene, CDR1 is SGHRS and CDR2 is YFSETQ. Trimming at V came to 3 bases and at J to 4 bases, leaving 6 bases not matched to a gene. CDR3 size: 15 residues. CDR3: CASSWAGGPADTQYF. The CDR3 DNA sequence: TGCGCCAGCAGCTGGGCGGGAGGGCCTGCAGATACGCAGTATTTT. Combining the CDR3 with reference TRBV5-1 and TRBJ2-3 gives the whole variable domain KAGVTQTPRYLIKTRGQQVTLSCSPISGHRSVSWYQQTPGQGLQFLFEYFSETQRNKGNFPGRFSGRQFSNSRSEMNVSTLELGDSALYLCASSWAGGPADTQYFGPGTRLTVL.

The chain links TRBV6-1 to TRBJ1-5; TRBD1 aligns across 10 bases. The length of the CDR3 is 15 residues. Germline V gene lookup returns CDR1 MNHNS and CDR2 SASEGT. The V segment lost 2 bases and the J segment 6 bases; nucleotides outside the gene matches: 4. CDR3 nucleotide sequence: TGTGCCAGCAGTGAAATGGGACAGGGGAGTCAGCCCCAGCATTTT. It yields the protein CASSEMGQGSQPQHF.

This clone was observed a single time. The chain joins TRBV5-1 to TRBJ2-5, with TRBD2 matching over 8 bases. Germline V gives CDR1 SGHRS, CDR2 YFSETQ. V dropped 3 bases and J dropped 2; count of bases not matched to a gene: 6. This CDR3 spans 15 amino acids. CDR3 protein: CASSSLGLEQETQYF. The CDR3 region has the DNA TGCGCCAGCAGCTCTCTGGGACTAGAACAAGAGACCCAGTACTTC.

On this clone itself: Relative to the germline gene, one junction end is altered; a read error may explain this. The chain links TRBV10-3 to TRBJ2-7, with a possible D match to TRBD1 (6 bases). Germline CDR1 ENHRY, CDR2 SYGVKD. The CDR3 is 13 amino acids. The CDR3 is CAILIQGSFEQYF. The CDR3 nucleotides read TGTGCCATTCTAATACAGGGATCCTTCGAGCAGTACTTC.

Remarks on this clone: The sample holds other DNA sequences that translate to the same CDR3. V usage is TRBV28 and J usage is TRBJ1-5, with D tentatively TRBD1 (5 bases). CDR1 MDHEN and CDR2 SYDVKM come from the germline V gene. Trimming left V 8 bases short and J 2 bases short, with 7 bases between. The CDR3 consists of 12 residues. Here the CDR3 reads CASSGGNQPQHF. The CDR3 coding sequence is TGTGCCAGCTCGGGGGGCAATCAGCCCCAGCATTTT.

This chain uses TRBV7-2 with TRBJ1-5; possible D gene TRBD1, 5 bases. The germline V and J ends were trimmed by 2 bases and 6 bases, with 14 bases remaining between them. Germline V gene data show CDR1 as SGHTA and CDR2 as FQGNSA. The CDR3 is 15 amino acids. The CDR3 region is CASSLYQGIGQPQHF. In DNA, the CDR3 is TGTGCCAGCAGCTTATACCAGGGCATCGGTCAGCCCCAGCATTTT. The full variable domain, with the rest looked up from reference TRBV7-2 and TRBJ1-5, is GAGVSQSPSNKVTEKGKDVELRCDPISGHTALYWYRQSLGQGLEFLIYFQGNSAPDKSGLPSDRFSAERTGGSVSTLTIQRTQQEDSAVYLCASSLYQGIGQPQHFGDGTRLSIL.

The chain has TRBV6-5 and TRBJ2-6; D call uncertain. The CDR3 sequence is 13 residues long. Trimming took 6 bases from V and 0 from J, leaving 3 bases between them. Germline assignment: CDR1 MNHEY and CDR2 SVGAGI. The CDR3 is CASRRSGANVLTF. The CDR3 DNA reads as TGTGCCAGCAGGCGCTCTGGGGCCAACGTCCTGACTTTC.

The rearrangement uses TRBV19 and TRBJ2-7; possible D gene TRBD1, 6 bases. Trimming cost V 5 bases and J 6 bases, with 11 bases left between them. CDR1 is LNHDA, CDR2 SQIVND, per germline (reference sequence). CDR3 length equals 12 residues. The CDR3 nucleotides are TGTGCCAGTAGTTTTGGGGGCGGCGAGCAGTACTTC. Residues: CASSFGGGEQYF.

A few counts support this clone. This chain links TRBV9 with TRBJ1-3; D is unclear. This CDR3 has 15 amino acids. The germline V gene encodes CDR1 SGDLS and CDR2 YYNGEE. Trimming removed 0 bases at V and 4 bases at J, with 11 bases between. CDR3 sequence (DNA): TGTGCCAGCAGCGTAGAAGGAGCATACGGAAACACCATATATTTT. This encodes CASSVEGAYGNTIYF.